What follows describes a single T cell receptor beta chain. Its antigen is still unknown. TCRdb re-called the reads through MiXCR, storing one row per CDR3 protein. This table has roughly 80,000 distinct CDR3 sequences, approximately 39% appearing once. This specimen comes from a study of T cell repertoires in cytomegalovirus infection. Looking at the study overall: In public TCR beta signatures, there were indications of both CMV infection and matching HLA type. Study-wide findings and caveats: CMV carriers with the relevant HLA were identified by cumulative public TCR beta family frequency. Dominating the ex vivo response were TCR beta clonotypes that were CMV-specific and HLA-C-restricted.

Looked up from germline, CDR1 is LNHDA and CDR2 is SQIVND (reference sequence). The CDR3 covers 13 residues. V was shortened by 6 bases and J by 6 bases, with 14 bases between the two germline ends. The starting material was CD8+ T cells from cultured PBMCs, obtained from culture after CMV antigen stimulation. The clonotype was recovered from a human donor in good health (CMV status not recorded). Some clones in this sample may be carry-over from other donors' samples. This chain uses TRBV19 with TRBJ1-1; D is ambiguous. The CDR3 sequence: CASSMDGGAEAFF. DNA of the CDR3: TGTGCCAGTAGCATGGACGGAGGAGCTGAAGCTTTCTTT.